Detailed here is one T cell receptor beta chain. The data belong to a study of T cell repertoires in cytomegalovirus infection. MiXCR, run by TCRdb on the reads, gives a single entry per CDR3 protein. The table includes 310,000 or so distinct CDR3 sequences, 17% detected once. Unmatched junction bases numbered 11, after V lost 6 bases and J lost 0 bases. The CDR3 spans 16 residues. Germline V gene sequence: CDR1 SGDLS, CDR2 YYNGEE. This TCR came from a human donor in good health (CMV status not recorded). Some clones in this sample may be carry-over from other donors' samples. The sequenced sample consisted of PBMCs. The genes are TRBV9 and TRBJ2-5; TRBD2 matches at 7 bases. CDR3 coding DNA: TGTGCCAGCAACCGAGGGGTGGCGGGGGACCAAGAGACCCAGTACTTC. Amino acids: CASNRGVAGDQETQYF.